Following are 16 T cell receptor beta chains from one sample sequenced in a study of shared clonotypes between healthy human individuals. The naive CD8 subset, CD45RO-negative cells positively selected for CCR7, excluded terminally differentiated effector memory CD45RA+ cells. This table comes from immunoSEQ multiplex PCR, and its TCRdb copy is limited to in-frame clones, with some not included. The data hold 550,000 to 750,000 clones, with 95% observed a single time. Sequenced input: naive CD8+ T cells sorted from blood. The receptors were gathered from a woman younger than 45 in good health.

The chain is built from TRBV10-1 and TRBJ2-1, with unresolved D. CDR1 and CDR2 from the germline V gene are WNHNN and SYGVQD (reference sequence). The ends were cut back, 2 bases at V and 2 bases at J, with 10 bases in the middle. CDR3 length: 15 residues. CDR3 nucleotides: TGCGCCAGCAGTGAGGAATTCGCCACCTACAATGAGCAGTTCTTC. Its protein is CASSEEFATYNEQFF.

Comments on this clone: Additional DNA sequences in this sample encode the identical CDR3. The chain employs TRBV29-1 and TRBJ2-2, with unresolved D. Trimming stripped 0 bases from V and 2 bases from J, with 4 bases between. The germline V gene has CDR1 SQVTM and CDR2 ANQGSEA. This CDR3 spans 13 amino acids. CDR3: CSVEDGNTGELFF. The CDR3 DNA reads TGCAGCGTTGAAGATGGTAACACCGGGGAGCTGTTTTTT.

This chain uses TRBV11-2 with TRBJ2-2; D uncertain. Per the germline V gene, CDR1 is SGHAT and CDR2 is FQNNGV. This CDR3 spans 13 amino acids. V shed 5 bases and J shed 1 base, with 5 bases lying between them. The CDR3 protein is CASSAKNTGELFF. The CDR3 DNA reads TGTGCCAGCAGCGCTAAGAACACCGGGGAGCTGTTTTTT.

The chain employs TRBV28 and TRBJ1-5; no firm D call. Germline V gene data show CDR1 as MDHEN and CDR2 as SYDVKM. Trimming pared 4 bases from V and 0 bases from J, leaving 16 bases between. The CDR3 has 17 residues. The CDR3 loop reads CASSSGPPEVSNQPQHF. The DNA of the CDR3 is TGTGCCAGCAGTTCCGGGCCTCCCGAGGTTAGCAATCAGCCCCAGCATTTT.

The chain joins TRBV18 to TRBJ1-4, with D perhaps matching TRBD1 (5 bases). Germline V CDR1 and CDR2: KGHSH, LQKENI. The V and J ends lost 0 bases and 8 bases respectively, with 13 bases between them. CDR3 size: 15 residues. CDR3 DNA: TGTGCCAGCTCACCACCACGGGGCGCATACGAAAAACTGTTTTTT. As protein: CASSPPRGAYEKLFF.

This clone was detected once. The J gene is TRBJ2-5, the V gene TRBV15, with D uncertain. The assigned J gene may be wrong: the sequence end matches TRBJ2-7 better. The V gene's germline CDR1 is LNHNV and CDR2 YYDKDF (reference sequence). CDR3 length: 13 residues. This CDR3 is CATSRVESYEQYF. DNA of the CDR3: TGTGCCACCAGCAGGGTGGAATCCTACGAGCAGTACTTC.

A word on this clone: The same CDR3 is also encoded by other DNA sequences in this sample. This chain connects TRBV7-9 to TRBJ2-7, with D uncertain. Germline values: CDR1 SEHNR, CDR2 FQNEAQ (reference sequence). The CDR3 loop spans 13 amino acids. Trimming took off 0 bases at V and 3 bases at J, with 6 bases between the two ends. CDR3 nucleotide sequence: TGTGCCAGCAGCTTAGCAGGCGGCTACGAGCAGTACTTC. Its translation is CASSLAGGYEQYF.

The CDR3 bases are TGTGCCACCAGCAGAGATCCCTCCTGGACAGCAACTAATGAAAAACTGTTTTTT. It is translated as CATSRDPSWTATNEKLFF. V gene TRBV15 combines with J gene TRBJ1-4, with D possibly matching TRBD1 (6 bases). This CDR3 has 18 residues. Germline CDR1 reads LNHNV; CDR2 reads YYDKDF (reference sequence). V shed 0 bases and J shed 0 bases, with 14 bases lying between them.

A single count supports this clone. The chain recombines TRBV27 with TRBJ2-1, with 9 bases that match TRBD1. The CDR3 consists of 13 residues. The junction had 6 bases not matched to a gene; V was cut back by 5 bases and J by 10 bases. Germline V CDR1 and CDR2: MNHEY, SMNVEV (reference sequence). The CDR3 DNA reads as TGTGCCAGCAGTGATGGGACAGGGTACGAGCAGTTCTTC. This translates into CASSDGTGYEQFF.

V gene TRBV9 combines with J gene TRBJ2-3, with no clear D. Deletions cut 3 bases from V and 5 bases from J, with 7 bases between. Looked up from germline, CDR1 is SGDLS and CDR2 is YYNGEE. The CDR3 totals 12 residues. The DNA of the CDR3 is TGTGCCAGCAGCGGGTACAGAGATACGCAGTATTTT. This translates into CASSGYRDTQYF.

V usage is TRBV2 and J usage is TRBJ2-5, with a weak D call TRBD1 (5 bases). Judging by the DNA end, TRBJ2-7 fits better; the J call may be wrong. CDR1 is SNHLY and CDR2 is FYNNEI in the germline V gene. This CDR3 contains 14 residues. For the CDR3, the DNA is TGTGCCAGCAGACCACCAGGGAATTACTACGAGCAGTACTTC. Translation gives CASRPPGNYYEQYF.

The V call is TRBV27, the J call TRBJ2-7, with 13 bases lining up with TRBD2. CDR1 is MNHEY and CDR2 is SMNVEV in the germline V gene (reference sequence). The V and J ends lost 4 bases and 6 bases, in that order; junction bases with no gene match: 6. The CDR3 extends over 15 amino acids. The chain's CDR3 is CASSSGTSGALEQYF. The CDR3, as DNA: TGTGCCAGCAGTTCCGGGACTAGCGGGGCCCTCGAGCAGTACTTC.

The chain's CDR3 is CASSLGGSSGSLYEQYF. The CDR3 coding sequence is TGTGCCAGCAGCTTAGGCGGGTCTAGCGGGAGTCTATACGAGCAGTACTTC. The chain uses TRBV7-8 and TRBJ2-7; 10 bases map to TRBD2. The CDR3 is 17 residues long. V lost 1 base, J lost 4 bases, and 10 bases stayed unmatched. Germline values: CDR1 SGHVS, CDR2 FQNEAQ.

The chain carries TRBV14 and TRBJ2-7; D remains unclear. The CDR3 loop spans 13 amino acids. CDR1 and CDR2 from the germline V gene are SGHDN and FVKESK. Trimming cost V 4 bases and J 3 bases, with 10 bases left between them. CDR3 sequence: CASSPTAIYEQYF. The DNA of the CDR3 is TGTGCCAGCAGCCCAACAGCTATCTACGAGCAGTACTTC.

In its sample, this clone was seen once. The chain couples TRBV13 to TRBJ2-1; no reliable D call. The germline V gene has CDR1 PRHDT and CDR2 FYEKMQ (reference sequence). V was shortened by 0 bases and J by 2 bases, with 11 bases between the two germline ends. The CDR3 is 16 amino acids. The DNA of the CDR3 is TGTGCCAGCAGCTTAGGGGGATTGGGTCCCTACAATGAGCAGTTCTTC. The encoded protein is CASSLGGLGPYNEQFF.

This chain links TRBV27 with TRBJ2-1; 7 nucleotides agree with TRBD2. V trimming: 3 bases; J trimming: 7 bases; junction bases outside the gene matches: 9. Germline assignment: CDR1 MNHEY and CDR2 SMNVEV (reference sequence). This CDR3 comprises 15 residues. The CDR3 here is CASSFLAGVRNEQFF. CDR3 bases: TGTGCCAGCAGTTTTCTGGCGGGAGTTAGGAATGAGCAGTTCTTC.